The clone carrying this T cell receptor (beta chain) was seen only a few times. Original handling: Reference gene primer amplification yielded estimated nucleated cell counts. Clones were read by immunoSEQ multiplex PCR, and TCRdb kept only the in-frame ones, dropping some. For V, J and clone size, that table is used; D and trimming come from the DNA. The sample gives 300,000 to 450,000 clones, about four fifths of which show up once; roughly 1.2% is in the top ten. The V end lost 6 bases, the J end lost 6 bases, and 11 bases lay between the germline ends. CDR3 length equals 13 residues. Looked up from germline, CDR1 is KGHDR and CDR2 is SFDVKD. This sample was taken from a study of blood T cell repertoires in COVID-19. Study information: The analysed material was cDNA or gDNA that came from T cells, B-cell-depleted T cells, or PBMCs.

The V gene is TRBV24-1, the J gene TRBJ1-5; D unclear. The receptor comes from a human donor with acute or convalescent COVID-19. The donor label of this sample is uncertain. The sample taken for sequencing was peripheral blood. The CDR3 nucleotides are TGTGCCACCAGTAGTGGTGTGAGTCAGCCCCAGCATTTT. Protein: CATSSGVSQPQHF.